This T cell receptor (beta chain) emerged from a study of cytomegalovirus exposure and HLA in healthy donors. The PCR made use of 60 Vbeta and 13 Jbeta primers. The protocol was immunoSEQ multiplex PCR, while the TCRdb copy is restricted to in-frame clones and leaves out a portion. The sample holds 90,000 to 130,000 clones, around four fifths seen once. The table lists this clone with a count of one. J gave up 4 bases and V 1 base, and 4 bases lay outside the gene matches. This CDR3 region has 14 residues. The V gene's germline CDR1 is SGDLS and CDR2 YYNGEE. Each donor was healthy, and each was a bone marrow donor.

Specimen: PBMCs. The TCR sequence derives from a woman in her fifties or sixties in good health and CMV-seropositive. The gene calls are TRBV9 and TRBJ1-2, with 7 bases fitting TRBD1. DNA of the CDR3: TGTGCCAGCAGCGTACGGGACAGCATCTATGGCTACACCTTC. As protein: CASSVRDSIYGYTF.